This is a list of T cell receptor beta chains from one sample in a study of blood T cell repertoires in COVID-19. The repertoire was sequenced with immunoSEQ multiplex PCR; TCRdb's copy has only in-frame clones and lacks some. The table lists around 170,000 clones, around two thirds of them singletons, with 2.5% to 3.5% in the top ten. Sequencing was carried out using peripheral blood. All receptors derive from a woman at least 80 years old with acute or convalescent COVID-19. The CDR3 runs from the conserved cysteine through the conserved F or W. Clone size appears in some rows only: once, few, many, or a class for an expanded clone.

v_call: TRBV3-1/TRBV3-2
clone_size: few
cdr3_aa: CASSQGFGGNQPQHF

v_call: TRBV27
clone_size: .
cdr3_aa: CASSLSRLSGYGYTF

v_call: TRBV5-4
clone_size: once
cdr3_aa: CASSRGLAGDTQYF

v_call: TRBV3-1/TRBV3-2
clone_size: few
cdr3_aa: CASSRNEQFF

v_call: TRBV12-3/TRBV12-4
clone_size: .
cdr3_aa: CASSLDERGPLHF

v_call: TRBV29-1
clone_size: .
cdr3_aa: CSVASQGGNIQYF

v_call: TRBV5-1
clone_size: .
cdr3_aa: CASSPGVGTGGAETQYF

v_call: TRBV7-9
clone_size: .
cdr3_aa: CASSPGRDRGRRTNEQFF

v_call: TRBV19
clone_size: .
cdr3_aa: CASSAGTALYGYTF

v_call: TRBV6-5
clone_size: few
cdr3_aa: CASSSLLKQGSSEAFF

v_call: TRBV10-2
clone_size: .
cdr3_aa: CASSENLRNTEAFF

v_call: TRBV4-1
clone_size: .
cdr3_aa: CASSPTRTGELFF

v_call: TRBV9
clone_size: .
cdr3_aa: CASTIAGDRTDTQYF

v_call: TRBV7-9
clone_size: many
cdr3_aa: CASSSLTPGKAFF

v_call: TRBV18
clone_size: few
cdr3_aa: CASSPRRGTGNTIYF

v_call: TRBV27
clone_size: .
cdr3_aa: CASSLAGTGELFF

v_call: TRBV7-9
clone_size: .
cdr3_aa: CASSPIAGGETQYF

v_call: TRBV9
clone_size: .
cdr3_aa: CASSVMGSGPSYNEQFF

v_call: TRBV5-8
clone_size: .
cdr3_aa: CASSLLFGLTAFNEQFF

v_call: TRBV28
clone_size: .
cdr3_aa: CASSLGGGSYEQYF

v_call: TRBV7-9
clone_size: few
cdr3_aa: CASSSSSYEQYF

v_call: TRBV6-5
clone_size: few
cdr3_aa: CASSYRSGGTYEQYF

v_call: TRBV3-1/TRBV3-2
clone_size: .
cdr3_aa: CASSQVSGGAIETQYF

v_call: TRBV19
clone_size: .
cdr3_aa: CASSTQGTDTQYF

v_call: TRBV10-3
clone_size: .
cdr3_aa: CAISVGQGGVDTQYF

v_call: TRBV28
clone_size: .
cdr3_aa: CASRKQGYPQPQHF

v_call: TRBV5-6
clone_size: .
cdr3_aa: CASSRDYGSPLHF

v_call: TRBV19
clone_size: .
cdr3_aa: CASSTHFNEQFF

v_call: TRBV28
clone_size: .
cdr3_aa: CASSHGGSSYNSPLHF

v_call: TRBV3-1/TRBV3-2
clone_size: .
cdr3_aa: CASSQGTGWRNEKLFF

v_call: TRBV9
clone_size: once
cdr3_aa: CASSVSLGGVANEKLFF

v_call: TRBV2
clone_size: once
cdr3_aa: CASSERLATNEKLFF

v_call: TRBV10-3
clone_size: .
cdr3_aa: CAISERDREMGYTF

v_call: TRBV3-1/TRBV3-2
clone_size: .
cdr3_aa: CASSLPGLSSGANVLTF

v_call: TRBV24-1
clone_size: .
cdr3_aa: CATSRGDHQPQHF

v_call: TRBV2
clone_size: .
cdr3_aa: CASSDWAGRASYNEQFF

v_call: TRBV5-1
clone_size: many
cdr3_aa: CASSPGQGELKLFF

v_call: TRBV30
clone_size: .
cdr3_aa: CAWSTGTGVVNTIYF

v_call: TRBV24-1
clone_size: .
cdr3_aa: CATSDPLQWGTGELFF

v_call: TRBV10-1
clone_size: .
cdr3_aa: CASSDGGYEQYF

v_call: TRBV28
clone_size: .
cdr3_aa: CASSRGQMNTEAFF

v_call: TRBV2
clone_size: few
cdr3_aa: CASTRTGVGEKLFF

v_call: TRBV5-1
clone_size: .
cdr3_aa: CASSLNAGTGSYEQYF

v_call: TRBV7-9
clone_size: .
cdr3_aa: CASSRAGTADNEQFF

v_call: TRBV9
clone_size: few
cdr3_aa: CASSVDPSGRAGDTQYF

v_call: TRBV12-3/TRBV12-4
clone_size: .
cdr3_aa: CASSQTGAGPHF

v_call: TRBV7-2
clone_size: .
cdr3_aa: CASSLTGNSPLHF

v_call: TRBV7-9
clone_size: once
cdr3_aa: CASSPRLGTGELFF